A single sample gave rise to the 23 T cell receptor beta chains below, sequenced in a study of a mutant IDH1 vaccine in newly diagnosed glioma. Some clones are missing from TCRdb's copy, which holds only in-frame ones; the method was immunoSEQ multiplex PCR. The repertoire holds over 80,000 clones, with roughly 90% as singletons. Time point of the sample: baseline, week 1 (first vaccination visit). Stated treatment: pre-vaccination baseline after standard-of-care therapy. Material: PBMCs, obtained from a glioma patient treated with radiotherapy, temozolomide or both. The source of these receptors is a woman between 50 and 59 years old with glioma.

This chain's CDR3 is CASSPDPLPTGELFF. The CDR3 DNA reads TGTGCCAGCAGCCCAGACCCCTTACCCACCGGGGAGCTGTTTTTT. This chain links TRBV9 with TRBJ2-2; D is unresolved. CDR3 length: 15 amino acids. CDR1 is SGDLS and CDR2 is YYNGEE in the germline V gene. V dropped 4 bases and J dropped 4 bases, with 14 bases sitting between them.

V and J are TRBV19 and TRBJ2-3; 7 bases are a match to TRBD1. The length of the CDR3 is 14 residues. Germline trimming cut 6 bases from V and 2 bases from J; bases unmatched to any gene: 5. CDR1 LNHDA and CDR2 SQIVND come from the germline V gene (reference sequence). CDR3 residues: CASRQGSHTDTQYF. In nucleotides, the CDR3 is TGTGCCAGTAGACAGGGGTCTCACACAGATACGCAGTATTTT.

The chain joins TRBV7-9 to TRBJ1-3; maybe TRBD1 (5 bases). Germline CDR1 reads SEHNR; CDR2 reads FQNEAQ (reference sequence). The V gene lost 1 base and the J gene lost 0 bases, with 19 bases spanning the gap. This CDR3 has 19 amino acids. CDR3 DNA: TGTGCCAGCAGCTTAGGACGGAAGGGACCGCGTCCCTCTGGAAACACCATATATTTT. It is translated as CASSLGRKGPRPSGNTIYF. The entire variable domain, with the rest obtained from reference TRBV7-9 and TRBJ1-3, is as follows: DTGVSQNPRHKITKRGQNVTFRCDPISEHNRLYWYRQTLGQGPEFLTYFQNEAQLEKSRLLSDRFSAERPKGSFSTLEIQRTEQGDSAMYLCASSLGRKGPRPSGNTIYFGEGSWLTVV.

V is TRBV5-1 and J is TRBJ1-2, with 7 bases aligning to TRBD1. The CDR3 runs to 13 residues. V lost 4 bases, J lost 7 bases, and 7 bases stayed unmatched. Per germline, CDR1 SGHRS and CDR2 YFSETQ. CDR3 DNA sequence: TGCGCCAGCAGCCAGAGACAGGGTAGTGGCTACACCTTC. Protein sequence: CASSQRQGSGYTF.

The chain employs TRBV11-2 and TRBJ2-1; 8 bases map to TRBD2. The V segment lost 5 bases and the J segment 9 bases; nucleotides outside the gene matches: 18. The CDR3 length is 17 residues. Germline CDR1 reads SGHAT; CDR2 reads FQNNGV. This CDR3 is CASSPGLPSGRSTEQFF. The CDR3 DNA sequence: TGTGCCAGCAGCCCCGGCTTGCCCAGCGGGAGATCCACTGAGCAGTTCTTC.

The J gene is TRBJ2-5, the V gene TRBV4-2; 9 positions agree with TRBD2. Germline V lookup: CDR1 LGHNA, CDR2 YNFKEQ. J gave up 5 bases and V 1 base, and 8 bases lay outside the gene matches. CDR3 length: 16 amino acids. The CDR3 here is CASSQGGRAAGETQYF. Here the CDR3 DNA reads TGTGCCAGCAGCCAAGGCGGGAGGGCCGCTGGGGAGACCCAGTACTTC.

V is TRBV15 and J is TRBJ1-1, with D tentatively TRBD1 (5 bases). V gave up 1 base and J gave up 6 bases, with 15 bases separating them. The CDR3 is 15 residues long. The germline V gene encodes CDR1 LNHNV and CDR2 YYDKDF (reference sequence). The CDR3 spells CATSRVLQGHPEAFF. The CDR3 DNA reads TGTGCCACCAGCAGAGTTCTCCAGGGCCACCCTGAAGCTTTCTTT.

The CDR3 nucleotides read TGTGCCAGCAGTCCCAGCGTCAGGACTAGGTTCTTC. Its protein product is CASSPSVRTRFF. The chain employs TRBV28 and TRBJ2-1; the match to TRBD2 covers 7 bases. Trimming took 5 bases from V and 15 from J; bases not matched to a gene: 10. CDR3 length equals 12 residues. Germline lookup yields CDR1 MDHEN and CDR2 SYDVKM.

In DNA form, the CDR3 reads TGTGCCAGCAGCTTACAAGACGGACGAGCTGAAGCTTTCTTT. This translates into CASSLQDGRAEAFF. The genes are TRBV7-9 and TRBJ1-1; no firm D call. The CDR3 has 14 residues. Trimming cost V 2 bases and J 6 bases, with 13 bases left between them. CDR1 is SEHNR and CDR2 is FQNEAQ in the germline V gene (reference sequence).

CDR3 nucleotides: TGTGCCCTCGGGGCGGGAGTGGGGGACAATGAGCAGTTCTTC. This sequence encodes CALGAGVGDNEQFF. This chain links TRBV7-9 with TRBJ2-1, with 7 bases aligning to TRBD2. The germline V gene has CDR1 SEHNR and CDR2 FQNEAQ (reference sequence). This CDR3 has 14 residues. With 11 bases clipped from V and 5 bases from J, the junction kept 12 bases outside the gene matches.

The chain combines TRBV5-1 with TRBJ2-7; TRBD2 is a possible D gene (5 bases). This CDR3 spans 15 amino acids. V was pared by 0 bases and J by 0 bases, with 10 bases between. Germline V gene lookup returns CDR1 SGHRS and CDR2 YFSETQ. In nucleotides, the CDR3 is TGCGCCAGCAGCTTGGAGTGGAGGAGCTCCTACGAGCAGTACTTC. Its translation: CASSLEWRSSYEQYF.

The V call is TRBV15, the J call TRBJ2-3, with D unclear. Germline-derived CDR1 and CDR2 are LNHNV and YYDKDF (reference sequence). Trimming removed 4 bases from V and 2 bases from J, with 16 bases in between. The CDR3 is 16 residues long. CDR3 DNA: TGTGCCACCAGCACGAGTCCAGTCGCCCACACAGATACGCAGTATTTT. This encodes CATSTSPVAHTDTQYF. The variable domain in full, completed from reference TRBV15 and TRBJ2-3, reads DAMVIQNPRYQVTQFGKPVTLSCSQTLNHNVMYWYQQKSSQAPKLLFHYYDKDFNNEADTPDNFQSRRPNTSFCFLDIRSPGLGDTAMYLCATSTSPVAHTDTQYFGPGTRLTVL.

This clone was seen once. The rearrangement links TRBV6-1 to TRBJ1-1; 7 bases align to TRBD1. CDR1 and CDR2 (germline): MNHNS, SASEGT. After removal of 6 bases from V and 5 bases from J, the junction contained 9 bases not matched to a gene. This CDR3 has 14 residues. This CDR3 reads CASSAGQLVTEAFF. The CDR3 DNA reads as TGTGCCAGCAGCGCGGGACAGTTAGTTACTGAAGCTTTCTTT.

The V call is TRBV5-1, the J call TRBJ2-5, with D perhaps being TRBD1 or TRBD2 (7 bases each). The CDR3 has 15 residues. The ends were cut back, 7 bases at V and 2 bases at J, with 18 bases in the middle. Germline V gene lookup returns CDR1 SGHRS and CDR2 YFSETQ. The CDR3 sequence: CASSAGAGGQETQYF. CDR3 DNA: TGCGCCAGCTCGGCGGGGGCAGGGGGTCAAGAGACCCAGTACTTC.

V is TRBV6-1 and J is TRBJ2-7, with 9 bases that match TRBD1. The CDR3 has 15 residues. Germline-derived CDR1 and CDR2 are MNHNS and SASEGT. V dropped 6 bases and J dropped 2; count of bases not matched to a gene: 8. The CDR3 bases are TGTGCCAGCAGCCGGACAGGGGCGGCTGCCTACGAGCAGTACTTC. Its protein is CASSRTGAAAYEQYF.

The chain combines TRBV11-2 with TRBJ2-2, with a tentative D call TRBD2 (6 bases). V lost 1 base, J lost 5 bases, and 11 bases lay in between. The CDR3 is 15 residues long. Germline CDR1 and CDR2: SGHAT and FQNNGV. CDR3 loop: CASSLAASVTGELFF. CDR3 sequence (DNA): TGTGCCAGCAGCTTAGCGGCTAGCGTGACCGGGGAGCTGTTTTTT.

The rearrangement links TRBV27 to TRBJ1-1; TRBD1 might be the D (6 bases). Germline CDR1 is MNHEY and CDR2 is SMNVEV (reference sequence). The V gene lost 3 bases and the J gene lost 0 bases, with 11 bases spanning the gap. The CDR3 contains 15 residues. The CDR3 protein is CASSFRGMMNTEAFF. The CDR3 nucleotides read TGTGCCAGCAGTTTTAGGGGGATGATGAACACTGAAGCTTTCTTT.

The gene calls are TRBV5-1 and TRBJ2-7; 10 bases align to TRBD2. J lost 2 bases, V lost 3 bases, and 5 bases had no gene match. The CDR3 runs to 15 residues. CDR1 SGHRS and CDR2 YFSETQ come from the germline V gene. Written as DNA, the CDR3 is TGCGCCAGCAGCTCCCAGCGGGAGGGCCCCTACGAGCAGTACTTC. Residues: CASSSQREGPYEQYF.

This sequence joins TRBV28 and TRBJ2-3; no reliable D call. With 3 bases removed from V and 5 bases from J, the gap between germline ends came to 12 bases. The CDR3 is 14 amino acids. CDR1 MDHEN and CDR2 SYDVKM come from the germline V gene. CDR3 nucleotide sequence: TGTGCCAGCAGTTTGGCTGTAGGGTTAGATACGCAGTATTTT. Encoded protein: CASSLAVGLDTQYF.

V and J are TRBV4-1 and TRBJ2-5; 11 nucleotides match TRBD2. The J call may be in error: the DNA end matches TRBJ2-7 better. The CDR3 spans 14 residues. The germline gives CDR1 MGHRA, CDR2 YSYEKL. The CDR3 is CASSRTSGFDEQYF. CDR3 in DNA: TGCGCCAGCAGCCGGACTAGCGGGTTCGACGAGCAGTACTTC.

V usage is TRBV5-6 and J usage is TRBJ2-5; possible D gene TRBD2, 6 bases. The CDR3 runs 14 residues. CDR1 is SGHDT, CDR2 YYEEEE, per germline. V lost 7 bases and J 2 bases, leaving 15 bases between the germline ends. CDR3 loop: CASLRGSGQETQYF. For the CDR3, the DNA is TGTGCCAGCTTACGGGGGAGCGGGCAAGAGACCCAGTACTTC.

This rearrangement joins TRBV18 to TRBJ2-7; TRBD2 matches at 15 bases. V shed 5 bases, J shed 2 bases, and the junction held 7 bases outside the gene matches. Germline V gene sequence: CDR1 KGHSH, CDR2 LQKENI. CDR3 size: 17 residues. The CDR3 protein is CASSTTGLAGGTYEQYF. CDR3 nucleotide sequence: TGTGCCAGCTCAACAACGGGACTAGCGGGAGGTACCTACGAGCAGTACTTC.

This chain connects TRBV7-9 to TRBJ1-5; TRBD1 might be the D (6 bases). The CDR3 has 14 amino acids. Trimming pared 3 bases from V and 7 bases from J, leaving 13 bases between. Germline-derived CDR1 and CDR2 are SEHNR and FQNEAQ (reference sequence). DNA of the CDR3: TGTGCCAGCAGCTTGTGGGGGGCGAACCAGCCCCAGCATTTT. Protein sequence: CASSLWGANQPQHF.